The 5 T cell receptor beta chains in this list originate from one sample, sequenced in a study of control samples from healthy donors and cancer patients. Here immunoSEQ multiplex PCR was the method, and the copy in TCRdb shows in-frame clones only, minus some. The sample includes 100,000 to 150,000 clones, approximately 95% seen only once; the top ten take approximately 4%. The sample taken for sequencing was blood. The receptors were sampled from a man younger than 45 in good health.

This chain connects TRBV3-1 (or the pseudogene TRBV3-2) to TRBJ2-7; TRBD1 might be the D (6 bases). Germline-derived CDR1 and CDR2 are LGHDT and YNNKEL (reference sequence). The CDR3 covers 15 residues. V was clipped by 1 base and J by 6 bases, with 16 bases between them. CDR3 protein: CASSQVNRGIGEQYF. CDR3 nucleotides: TGTGCCAGCAGCCAAGTGAATAGGGGGATTGGCGAGCAGTACTTC.

This clone was observed a few times. The rearrangement joins TRBV11-3 to TRBJ2-5; D not resolved. This CDR3 spans 20 amino acids. V lost 0 bases to trimming and J lost 0 bases, with 23 bases between them. The germline V gene has CDR1 SGHNT and CDR2 YENEEA. The CDR3 sequence: CASSLEIMDTAEKYQETQYF. The CDR3, as DNA: TGTGCCAGCAGCTTAGAGATTATGGATACGGCAGAAAAGTACCAAGAGACCCAGTACTTC.

This rearrangement joins TRBV9 to TRBJ1-3, with 8 bases lining up with TRBD1. V gave up 3 bases and J gave up 3 bases; unmatched junction bases: 2. The CDR3 sequence is 14 residues long. The germline V gene has CDR1 SGDLS and CDR2 YYNGEE. The CDR3 sequence: CASSADRGGNTIYF. The DNA for the CDR3 is TGTGCCAGCAGCGCAGACAGGGGTGGAAACACCATATATTTT.

The chain has TRBV2 and TRBJ2-7; no firm D call. Germline CDR1 is SNHLY and CDR2 is FYNNEI. CDR3 size: 10 residues. V lost 6 bases, J lost 7 bases, and 7 bases lay in between. CDR3 DNA: TGTGCCAGCAGCCTGGGGGAGCAGTACTTC. Protein sequence: CASSLGEQYF.

The chain employs TRBV7-6 and TRBJ2-1, with 7 bases fitting TRBD2. The germline CDR1 and CDR2 sequences are SGHVS and FNYEAQ. This CDR3 is built from 16 residues. V trimming: 1 base; J trimming: 3 bases; junction bases outside the gene matches: 6. CDR3 in amino acids: CASSLVSGANYNEQFF. CDR3 DNA: TGTGCCAGCAGCTTAGTGAGCGGGGCAAACTACAATGAGCAGTTCTTC. Variable domain in full (rest from reference TRBV7-6 and TRBJ2-1): GAGVSQSPRYKVTKRGQDVALRCDPISGHVSLYWYRQALGQGPEFLTYFNYEAQQDKSGLPNDRFSAERPEGSISTLTIQRTEQRDSAMYRCASSLVSGANYNEQFFGPGTRLTVL.